This T cell receptor beta chain is from a study of CD8 T cells in ankylosing spondylitis. Findings and limits, study-wide: Disease-linked clones reportedly showed significant enrichment in matched ankylosing spondylitis synovial fluid. Typical of ankylosing spondylitis blood, it appeared, was a TCR beta motif of seven to nine highly homologous variants. Both synovial fluid and blood in reactive arthritis had previously been reported to carry some motif variants. Disease-associated clones were CD8+ and fairly uncommon in peripheral blood.

CDR3 length: 13 amino acids. Germline V CDR1 and CDR2: SEHNR, FQNEAQ (reference sequence). J was trimmed by 0 bases and V by 11 bases; bases with no gene match: 7. This clonotype has at least ten counts. As yet, its antigen is unknown. Generation of TCR beta libraries employed quantitative 5'-RACE incorporating molecular barcodes. One entry per CDR3 protein, called by TCRdb with MiXCR from the 5' RACE reads. The sample lists some 200,000 distinct CDR3 sequences, about 7.3% occurring once. The receptor was derived from a male donor with ankylosing spondylitis. This rearrangement joins TRBV7-9 to TRBJ2-7; 7 bases fit TRBD1. Input material: blood, either unsorted or a sorted T cell fraction (not recorded which). The CDR3 here is CASMGQNSYEQYF. For the CDR3, the DNA is TGTGCCTCAATGGGACAGAACTCCTACGAGCAGTACTTC.